These 10 T cell receptor beta chains came from one sample sequenced in a study of cytomegalovirus exposure and HLA in healthy donors. Profiling relied on immunoSEQ multiplex PCR, and the TCRdb table lists in-frame clones only, not all of them. Here the sample spans tens of thousands of clones, approximately 95% being singletons. Specimen: PBMCs. The receptor set was obtained from a woman younger than 35 in good health and CMV-seronegative.

The DNA for the CDR3 is TGTGCCAGCAGCTCTGAACAGGGGAAAGTAGGTCAGCCCCAGCATTTT. Translated, it gives CASSSEQGKVGQPQHF. The chain carries TRBV7-9 and TRBJ1-5, with 7 bases that match TRBD1. V shed 4 bases and J 6 bases; nucleotides not matched to a gene: 12. Germline-derived CDR1 and CDR2 are SEHNR and FQNEAQ (reference sequence). CDR3 length equals 16 residues.

This clone has just one count. This chain connects TRBV27 to TRBJ2-7; TRBD1 agrees at 7 bases. CDR1 and CDR2 (germline): MNHEY, SMNVEV (reference sequence). The CDR3 has 14 amino acids. The V and J ends lost 3 bases and 4 bases, in that order; junction bases with no gene match: 6. Written as DNA, the CDR3 is TGTGCCAGCAGTTTCTCAGGGGGTGGGTACGAGCAGTACTTC. Translation: CASSFSGGGYEQYF.

This clone was recorded a few times. DNA for the CDR3: TGTGCCAGCAGCGTGTTACCGGGACAGGGGGCGTCCACCTACGAGCAGTACTTC. Translation gives CASSVLPGQGASTYEQYF. The V gene is TRBV9, the J gene TRBJ2-7, with 12 nucleotides matching TRBD1. The CDR3 has 18 amino acids. Per the germline V gene, CDR1 is SGDLS and CDR2 is YYNGEE. J lost 2 bases, V lost 2 bases, and 11 bases had no gene match.

The chain carries TRBV29-1 and TRBJ1-2, with 8 bases aligning to TRBD1. The CDR3 is 14 amino acids. V lost 4 bases and J lost 4; bases outside the gene matches: 8. Germline CDR1 is SQVTM and CDR2 is ANQGSEA. The CDR3: CSVVLVTGAYGYTF. CDR3 in DNA: TGCAGCGTTGTGTTGGTGACAGGGGCCTATGGCTACACCTTC. The full variable domain, with the rest looked up from reference TRBV29-1 and TRBJ1-2, is SAVISQKPSRDICQRGTSLTIQCQVDSQVTMMFWYRQQPGQSLTLIATANQGSEATYESGFVIDKFPISRPNLTFSTLTVSNMSPEDSSIYLCSVVLVTGAYGYTFGSGTRLTVV.

The chain links TRBV30 to TRBJ2-7, with a tentative D call TRBD2 (6 bases). V was clipped by 5 bases and J by 4 bases, with 6 bases between them. CDR1 and CDR2 from the germline V gene are GTSNPN and SVGIG (reference sequence). The CDR3 spans 10 residues. The CDR3 nucleotides are TGTGCCTGGGGGGGGTACGAGCAGTACTTC. This codes for CAWGGYEQYF. The full variable domain, in which reference TRBV30 and TRBJ2-7 provide the parts outside the CDR3, is SQTIHQWPATLVQPVGSPLSLECTVEGTSNPNLYWYRQAAGRGLQLLFYSVGIGQISSEVPQNLSASRPQDRQFILSSKKLLLSDSGFYLCAWGGYEQYFGPGTRLTVT.

The genes are TRBV9 and TRBJ2-3; TRBD1 agrees at 8 bases. Germline CDR1 is SGDLS and CDR2 is YYNGEE. The CDR3 totals 17 residues. Germline trimming cut 3 bases from V and 2 bases from J; bases unmatched to any gene: 11. The CDR3 DNA is TGTGCCAGCAGCGCGGGACAGGCAGAAACTCTCACAGATACGCAGTATTTT. Translating it yields CASSAGQAETLTDTQYF. Combining the CDR3 with reference TRBV9 and TRBJ2-3 gives the whole variable domain DSGVTQTPKHLITATGQRVTLRCSPRSGDLSVYWYQQSLDQGLQFLIQYYNGEERAKGNILERFSAQQFPDLHSELNLSSLELGDSALYFCASSAGQAETLTDTQYFGPGTRLTVL.

The chain uses TRBV9 and TRBJ2-1; D is perhaps TRBD1 (6 bases). This CDR3 has 14 amino acids. Trimming took off 2 bases at V and 8 bases at J, with 14 bases between the two ends. Germline loops: CDR1 SGDLS, CDR2 YYNGEE. The CDR3, as DNA: TGTGCCAGCAGCGTTCCTGACAGGAACCATGAGCAGTTCTTC. Its protein is CASSVPDRNHEQFF. Combining the CDR3 with reference TRBV9 and TRBJ2-1 gives the whole variable domain DSGVTQTPKHLITATGQRVTLRCSPRSGDLSVYWYQQSLDQGLQFLIQYYNGEERAKGNILERFSAQQFPDLHSELNLSSLELGDSALYFCASSVPDRNHEQFFGPGTRLTVL.

A few counts support this clone. CDR3 residues: CASSPWQGMWGYTF. CDR3 sequence (DNA): TGTGCCAGCTCACCATGGCAGGGAATGTGGGGCTACACCTTC. The rearrangement links TRBV18 to TRBJ1-2; the D gene is possibly TRBD1 (5 bases). With 2 bases removed from V and 8 bases from J, the gap between germline ends came to 15 bases. The CDR3 extends over 14 amino acids. Germline V lookup: CDR1 KGHSH, CDR2 LQKENI. Full variable domain (remainder filled in from reference TRBV18 and TRBJ1-2): NAGVMQNPRHLVRRRGQEARLRCSPMKGHSHVYWYRQLPEEGLKFMVYLQKENIIDESGMPKERFSAEFPKEGPSILRIQQVVRGDSAAYFCASSPWQGMWGYTFGSGTRLTVV.

The chain couples TRBV9 to TRBJ2-4; a possible D gene is TRBD2 (5 bases). The CDR3 loop spans 14 amino acids. Trimming cost V 0 bases and J 7 bases, with 11 bases left between them. Germline V CDR1 and CDR2: SGDLS, YYNGEE. The CDR3 DNA reads TGTGCCAGCAGCGTAGCGAGGGCCGGGAACATTCAGTACTTC. Protein product: CASSVARAGNIQYF.

The chain employs TRBV7-9 and TRBJ1-2; 7 bases fit TRBD1. Per the germline V gene, CDR1 is SEHNR and CDR2 is FQNEAQ (reference sequence). V shed 4 bases, J shed 4 bases, and the junction held 6 bases outside the gene matches. The CDR3 is made up of 14 amino acids. The chain's CDR3 is CASSSDRAGYGYTF. CDR3 DNA sequence: TGTGCCAGCAGCTCAGACAGGGCGGGCTATGGCTACACCTTC.